These 27 T cell receptor beta chains were all obtained from the same sample, sequenced in a study of cytomegalovirus exposure and HLA in healthy donors. The PCR used 60 Vbeta and 13 Jbeta primers. Generated by immunoSEQ multiplex PCR, the TCRdb table keeps only in-frame clones and is missing some. The sample shows more than 150,000 clones, less than 80% of them seen only once. Input material: PBMCs. The source is a man aged 18 to 30 in good health and CMV-seronegative.

The chain couples TRBV28 to TRBJ1-2; the D is unclear. V lost 6 bases, J lost 2 bases, and 10 bases lay in between. The CDR3 is 13 amino acids. Germline-derived CDR1 and CDR2 are MDHEN and SYDVKM. CDR3 sequence reads: CASRDGRNYGYTF. CDR3 coding DNA: TGTGCCAGCAGGGACGGGAGAAACTATGGCTACACCTTC.

V is TRBV7-9 and J is TRBJ2-2; 7 nucleotides align to TRBD2. Germline CDR1 reads SEHNR; CDR2 reads FQNEAQ (reference sequence). The CDR3 loop spans 17 amino acids. Trimming at V came to 1 base and at J to 4 bases, leaving 9 bases not matched to a gene. CDR3 region: CASSLVTILAVTGELFF. CDR3 nucleotides: TGTGCCAGCAGCTTAGTTACTATCCTAGCGGTCACCGGGGAGCTGTTTTTT.

The sample holds many counts of this clone. V and J are TRBV28 and TRBJ1-2, with a tentative D call TRBD1 (5 bases). The V gene's germline CDR1 is MDHEN and CDR2 SYDVKM. Trimming removed 4 bases at V and 6 bases at J, with 18 bases between. The CDR3 contains 15 residues. CDR3: CASSSSGGRENGYTF. CDR3 nucleotide sequence: TGTGCCAGCAGTTCCTCGGGGGGAAGAGAAAATGGCTACACCTTC.

This chain links TRBV15 with TRBJ2-7, with D perhaps matching TRBD1 (5 bases). Germline CDR1 reads LNHNV; CDR2 reads YYDKDF (reference sequence). The CDR3 has 14 amino acids. V lost 1 base to trimming and J lost 2 bases, with 9 bases between them. The CDR3 DNA follows: TGTGCCACCAGCAGAGCCCTAGGGGCCTACGAGCAGTACTTC. The encoded protein is CATSRALGAYEQYF.

CDR3 sequence reads: CASSLREGHYGYTF. Here the CDR3 DNA reads TGTGCCAGCAGCTTGAGGGAGGGACACTATGGCTACACCTTC. V gene TRBV5-6 combines with J gene TRBJ1-2; a possible D gene is TRBD1 (5 bases). Germline CDR1 and CDR2: SGHDT and YYEEEE. CDR3 length equals 14 residues. The V end was cut by 1 base, the J end by 3 bases, with 10 bases between.

This chain joins TRBV7-3 and TRBJ2-7; TRBD2 matches 9 bases. This CDR3 is 15 amino acids long. The V gene end was trimmed by 4 bases and the J gene end by 0 bases; junction bases not matched to a gene: 4. Germline values: CDR1 SGHTA, CDR2 FQGTGA. This CDR3 is CASSSAAGGSYEQYF. The CDR3 DNA sequence: TGTGCCAGCAGCTCAGCAGCGGGAGGCTCCTACGAGCAGTACTTC.

The V and J genes are TRBV4-1 and TRBJ1-1, with D maybe TRBD1 (5 bases). There are 13 residues in the CDR3. Germline V gives CDR1 MGHRA, CDR2 YSYEKL. V shed 4 bases and J shed 5 bases, with 11 bases lying between them. The CDR3 spells CASSRNQGTEAFF. For the CDR3, the DNA is TGCGCCAGCAGCCGAAACCAGGGTACTGAAGCTTTCTTT.

The rearrangement links TRBV29-1 to TRBJ1-1; tentative D call: TRBD1 (5 bases). This CDR3 contains 14 residues. V was shortened by 6 bases and J by 1 base, with 15 bases between the two germline ends. Looked up from germline, CDR1 is SQVTM and CDR2 is ANQGSEA. The CDR3 region has the DNA TGCAGCGTCCACCGACAGCGACCGAACACTGAAGCTTTCTTT. It specifies CSVHRQRPNTEAFF.

This clone appeared a few times. The V call is TRBV4-1, the J call TRBJ1-3; 8 bases are a match to TRBD1. The length of the CDR3 is 14 residues. Trimming took 3 bases from V and 3 from J; bases not matched to a gene: 1. Germline V gene sequence: CDR1 MGHRA, CDR2 YSYEKL. In nucleotides, the CDR3 is TGCGCCAGCAGCCAGACAGGGGTTGGAAACACCATATATTTT. Its translation: CASSQTGVGNTIYF.

The rearrangement joins TRBV7-3 to TRBJ1-1; D unclear. The germline V gene has CDR1 SGHTA and CDR2 FQGTGA. Trimming pared 5 bases from V and 1 base from J, leaving 8 bases between. The CDR3 is 13 residues long. CDR3 sequence (DNA): TGTGCCAGCAGCCTCAACAGGAACACTGAAGCTTTCTTT. The encoded protein is CASSLNRNTEAFF.

The chain combines TRBV13 with TRBJ2-6, with TRBD2 matching over 14 bases. CDR3 length equals 19 residues. V was clipped by 5 bases and J by 2 bases; unmatched bases: 8. CDR1 is PRHDT, CDR2 FYEKMQ, per germline (reference sequence). DNA of the CDR3: TGTGCCAGCAGCCGGTATAGACTAGCGGGAGGGCCTGGGGCCAACGTCCTGACTTTC. This translates into CASSRYRLAGGPGANVLTF.

The genes are TRBV5-6 and TRBJ1-1; D remains unclear. The CDR3 sequence is 14 residues long. Trimming pared 4 bases from V and 4 bases from J, leaving 14 bases between. In germline, CDR1 is SGHDT, CDR2 YYEEEE. In DNA form, the CDR3 reads TGTGCCAGCAGCCCCCGTAGAGTAAGCACTGAAGCTTTCTTT. Protein product: CASSPRRVSTEAFF.

This clone has only one observation. V usage is TRBV9 and J usage is TRBJ1-2, with 7 bases lining up with TRBD1. The CDR3 runs 14 residues. The germline CDR1 and CDR2 sequences are SGDLS and YYNGEE. Losses at the gene ends were 0 bases for V and 7 bases for J; bases not matched to a gene: 6. CDR3 bases: TGTGCCAGCAGCGTAGGGAGGGGGCAAAGTGGCTACACCTTC. Protein: CASSVGRGQSGYTF. The full variable domain, in which reference TRBV9 and TRBJ1-2 provide the parts outside the CDR3, is DSGVTQTPKHLITATGQRVTLRCSPRSGDLSVYWYQQSLDQGLQFLIQYYNGEERAKGNILERFSAQQFPDLHSELNLSSLELGDSALYFCASSVGRGQSGYTFGSGTRLTVV.

The chain recombines TRBV7-2 with TRBJ2-1, with 8 positions matching TRBD1. CDR3 length equals 14 residues. Germline V lookup: CDR1 SGHTA, CDR2 FQGNSA. The V segment lost 5 bases and the J segment 5 bases; nucleotides outside the gene matches: 5. CDR3 nucleotides: TGTGCCAGCAGCCGGAGACAGGGGAACAATGAGCAGTTCTTC. It is translated as CASSRRQGNNEQFF.

In this sample, this clone turned up once. This chain links TRBV7-9 with TRBJ2-1; 12 nucleotides align to TRBD2. The CDR3 contains 17 residues. The germline CDR1 and CDR2 sequences are SEHNR and FQNEAQ (reference sequence). V shed 5 bases, J shed 7 bases, and the junction held 12 bases outside the gene matches. The CDR3 nucleotides are TGTGCCAGCAGCCCCAGACTAGCGGGGGCATCGGGGAATGAGCAGTTCTTC. Protein sequence: CASSPRLAGASGNEQFF.

This clone was counted once. This chain connects TRBV5-4 to TRBJ1-2; D is unclear. The V gene's germline CDR1 is SGHNT and CDR2 YYREEE (reference sequence). V lost 2 bases, J lost 6 bases, and 14 bases lay in between. This CDR3 has 14 amino acids. CDR3 coding DNA: TGTGCCAGCAGCTTAGGAGAGGTCAACAATGGCTACACCTTC. It is translated as CASSLGEVNNGYTF.

J is TRBJ1-5 and V is TRBV2; D not resolved. Germline V gene lookup returns CDR1 SNHLY and CDR2 FYNNEI. The CDR3 sequence is 11 residues long. V was clipped by 1 base and J by 12 bases, with 7 bases between them. The CDR3 sequence: CASSEEGGQHF. CDR3 sequence (DNA): TGTGCCAGCAGTGAAGAAGGCGGCCAGCATTTT. Full variable domain (missing parts from reference TRBV2 and TRBJ1-5): EPEVTQTPSHQVTQMGQEVILRCVPISNHLYFYWYRQILGQKVEFLVSFYNNEISEKSEIFDDQFSVERPDGSNFTLKIRSTKLEDSAMYFCASSEEGGQHFGDGTRLSIL.

This clone was picked up a small number of times. The rearrangement links TRBV11-3 to TRBJ2-3, with no clear D. Germline-derived CDR1 and CDR2 are SGHNT and YENEEA. CDR3 length: 13 amino acids. V gave up 1 base and J gave up 1 base, with 3 bases separating them. CDR3 nucleotides: TGTGCCAGCAGCTTAGGGCGCACAGATACGCAGTATTTT. Translation gives CASSLGRTDTQYF. The complete variable domain, with remaining parts taken from reference TRBV11-3 and TRBJ2-3, reads EAGVVQSPRYKIIEKKQPVAFWCNPISGHNTLYWYLQNLGQGPELLIRYENEEAVDDSQLPKDRFSAERLKGVDSTLKIQPAELGDSAVYLCASSLGRTDTQYFGPGTRLTVL.

The V and J genes are TRBV5-4 and TRBJ2-7, with TRBD2 identical over 7 bases. Looked up from germline, CDR1 is SGHNT and CDR2 is YYREEE (reference sequence). The CDR3 is 15 amino acids. The V segment lost 3 bases and the J segment 3 bases; nucleotides outside the gene matches: 9. In DNA form, the CDR3 reads TGTGCCAGCAGCTCGGCTGCGGGGGTACTCTACGAGCAGTACTTC. Protein sequence: CASSSAAGVLYEQYF.

In this sample, this clone turned up a few times. V usage is TRBV5-6 and J usage is TRBJ2-7, with D possibly TRBD1 on 6 matching bases. This CDR3 has 13 residues. Germline CDR1 is SGHDT and CDR2 is YYEEEE. V shed 0 bases and J shed 6 bases, with 10 bases lying between them. The CDR3 DNA is TGTGCCAGCAGCTTGGTCAGGGGACGCGAGCAGTACTTC. Its protein product is CASSLVRGREQYF.

The CDR3 is CASSQDLTAGVSYEQYF. As DNA, the CDR3 is TGTGCCAGCAGCCAAGATCTTACGGCGGGGGTCTCCTACGAGCAGTACTTC. The chain recombines TRBV4-2 with TRBJ2-7; 7 bases line up with TRBD2. J gave up 0 bases and V 0 bases, and 8 bases lay outside the gene matches. Germline V lookup: CDR1 LGHNA, CDR2 YNFKEQ. The CDR3 has 17 amino acids.

The gene calls are TRBV30 and TRBJ1-5, with TRBD1 as a possible D gene (5 bases). This CDR3 is 16 amino acids long. Germline assignment: CDR1 GTSNPN and CDR2 SVGIG (reference sequence). V gave up 0 bases and J gave up 6 bases, with 18 bases separating them. For the CDR3, the DNA is TGTGCCTGGAGTGTACGGGGGTCCATAGCAAGTCAGCCCCAGCATTTT. It yields the protein CAWSVRGSIASQPQHF.

The gene calls are TRBV7-8 and TRBJ1-1; D perhaps matches TRBD1 (5 bases). V shed 5 bases and J shed 1 base, with 14 bases lying between them. There are 15 residues in the CDR3. The germline V gene encodes CDR1 SGHVS and CDR2 FQNEAQ. The CDR3 loop reads CASSAFGGKNTEAFF. As DNA, the CDR3 is TGTGCCAGCAGCGCCTTCGGGGGAAAGAACACTGAAGCTTTCTTT.

V usage is TRBV2 and J usage is TRBJ1-5; the D gene is possibly TRBD1 (5 bases). Germline lookup yields CDR1 SNHLY and CDR2 FYNNEI. Trimming shortened V by 8 bases and J by 5 bases, and 22 bases separated the two germline ends. The CDR3 spans 16 residues. The CDR3 DNA reads TGTGCCAGCTTACAGGACGCCGGGGGACGGGATCAGCCCCAGCATTTT. Its translation: CASLQDAGGRDQPQHF. The full variable domain, in which reference TRBV2 and TRBJ1-5 provide the parts outside the CDR3, is EPEVTQTPSHQVTQMGQEVILRCVPISNHLYFYWYRQILGQKVEFLVSFYNNEISEKSEIFDDQFSVERPDGSNFTLKIRSTKLEDSAMYFCASLQDAGGRDQPQHFGDGTRLSIL.

V and J are TRBV28 and TRBJ2-3; possible D gene TRBD2, 5 bases. This CDR3 has 15 amino acids. Between the trimmed V and J ends, which lost 3 bases and 2 bases, there was a span of 12 bases. Germline CDR1 is MDHEN and CDR2 is SYDVKM. Written as DNA, the CDR3 is TGTGCCAGCAGTTTCGGGGATTGGTCCACAGATACGCAGTATTTT. This gives the protein CASSFGDWSTDTQYF.

The chain carries TRBV29-1 and TRBJ1-1, with TRBD1 matching over 7 bases. V gave up 5 bases and J gave up 0 bases; unmatched junction bases: 3. CDR1 SQVTM and CDR2 ANQGSEA come from the germline V gene. The CDR3 totals 13 residues. The CDR3 loop is CSVRTGMNTEAFF. DNA for the CDR3: TGCAGCGTTCGGACAGGTATGAACACTGAAGCTTTCTTT.

This chain joins TRBV28 and TRBJ2-1, with D uncertain. Germline values: CDR1 MDHEN, CDR2 SYDVKM. The CDR3 length is 12 residues. V was cut by 5 bases and J by 7 bases, with 9 bases left in between. For the CDR3, the DNA is TGTGCCAGCAGTCCACACCATAATGAGCAGTTCTTC. Its protein is CASSPHHNEQFF.